This T cell receptor beta chain comes out of a study of cytomegalovirus exposure and HLA in healthy donors. Whole-study findings and limits: TCR beta V segments were, for the most part, productive about 87% or about 30% of the time in an earlier analysis. Analysis performed later showed TCR beta chains linked to HLA being more clonally expanded than equally common others. Trimming of TCR beta V- and J-genes showed a link, identified in a later analysis, to a missense DCLRE1C variant. Specific recognition of CMV antigens was confirmed in vitro for three chains (all CMV-associated).

PCR used 60 Vbeta primers and 13 Jbeta primers. Assay: immunoSEQ multiplex PCR; the TCRdb copy retains only in-frame clones and omits some. The table lists around 150,000 clones, 75% of them singletons. Worth noting for this clone: Antigen unknown.

The germline gives CDR1 MNHEY, CDR2 SVGAGI. The CDR3 is 14 amino acids. Trimming took 2 bases from V and 3 from J, leaving 10 bases between them. The chain recombines TRBV6-5 with TRBJ1-1, with no clear D. This TCR was sampled from a male donor in good health and CMV-seronegative. The sample comprised PBMCs. CDR3 nucleotides: TGTGCCAGCAGTTACCGCGGCAGACACACTGAAGCTTTCTTT. It yields the protein CASSYRGRHTEAFF.